This TCR beta chain was sequenced during a study of T cell changes during pregnancy in multiple sclerosis. This CDR3 spans 11 amino acids. From germline, CDR1 is SQVTM and CDR2 ANQGSEA. V lost 6 bases to trimming and J lost 5 bases, with 10 bases between them. Method: immunoSEQ multiplex PCR; TCRdb's copy keeps in-frame clones and lacks some. The sample lists fewer than 35,000 clones, 90% occurring once. The clonotype originates from a female donor in good health, enrolled as a control in a pregnancy study. The J gene is TRBJ1-2, the V gene TRBV29-1; possibly TRBD1 for D (5 bases). The input for sequencing was CD4+ T cells from peripheral blood mononuclear cells, taken in the third trimester of pregnancy. CDR3 in DNA: TGCAGCGTAGGTGGGGCGTATGGCTACACCTTC. This encodes CSVGGAYGYTF.